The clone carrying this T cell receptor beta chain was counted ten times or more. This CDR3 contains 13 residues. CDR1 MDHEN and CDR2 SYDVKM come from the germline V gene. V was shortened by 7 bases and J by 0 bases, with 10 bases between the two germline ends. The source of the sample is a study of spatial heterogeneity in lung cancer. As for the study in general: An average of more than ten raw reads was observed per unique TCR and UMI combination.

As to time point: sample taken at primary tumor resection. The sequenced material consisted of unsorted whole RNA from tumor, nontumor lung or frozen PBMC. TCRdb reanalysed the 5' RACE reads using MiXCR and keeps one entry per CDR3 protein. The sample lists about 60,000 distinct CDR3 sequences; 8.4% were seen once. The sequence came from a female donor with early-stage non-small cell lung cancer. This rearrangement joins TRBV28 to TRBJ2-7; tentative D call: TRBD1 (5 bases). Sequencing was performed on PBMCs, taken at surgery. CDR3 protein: CASMGPGSYEQYV. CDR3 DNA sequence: TGTGCCAGCATGGGGCCGGGCTCCTACGAGCAGTACGTC.